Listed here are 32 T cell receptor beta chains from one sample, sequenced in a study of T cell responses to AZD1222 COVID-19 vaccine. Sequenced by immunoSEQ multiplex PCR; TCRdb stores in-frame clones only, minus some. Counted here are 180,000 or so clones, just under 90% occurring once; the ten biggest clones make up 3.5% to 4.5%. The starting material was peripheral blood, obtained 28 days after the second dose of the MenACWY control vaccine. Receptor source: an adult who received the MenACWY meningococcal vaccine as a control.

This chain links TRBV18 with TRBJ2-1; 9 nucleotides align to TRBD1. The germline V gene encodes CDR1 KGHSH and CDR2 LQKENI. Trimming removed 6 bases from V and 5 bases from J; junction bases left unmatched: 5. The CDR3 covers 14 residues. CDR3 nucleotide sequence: TGTGCCAGCTCGTTAGGACAGGGGAACAATGAGCAGTTCTTC. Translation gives CASSLGQGNNEQFF.

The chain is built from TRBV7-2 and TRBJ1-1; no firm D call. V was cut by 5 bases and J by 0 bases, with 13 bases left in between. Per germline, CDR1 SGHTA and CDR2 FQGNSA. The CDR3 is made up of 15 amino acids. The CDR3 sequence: CASSLPGGVNTEAFF. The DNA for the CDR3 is TGTGCCAGCAGCCTCCCGGGAGGAGTGAACACTGAAGCTTTCTTT.

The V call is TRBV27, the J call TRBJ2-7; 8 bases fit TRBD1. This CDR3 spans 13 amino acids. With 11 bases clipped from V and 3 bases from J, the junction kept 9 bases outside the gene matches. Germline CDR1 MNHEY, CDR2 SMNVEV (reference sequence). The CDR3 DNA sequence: TGTGCCTCGACAGGGGCCGGTTTCTACGAGCAGTACTTC. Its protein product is CASTGAGFYEQYF.

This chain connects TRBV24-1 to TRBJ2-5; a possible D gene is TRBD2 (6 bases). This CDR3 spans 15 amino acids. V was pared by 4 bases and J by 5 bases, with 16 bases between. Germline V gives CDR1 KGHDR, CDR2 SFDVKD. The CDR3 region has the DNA TGTGCCACCAGTGAGGCCGGGACTTCGGGGGAGACCCAGTACTTC. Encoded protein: CATSEAGTSGETQYF.

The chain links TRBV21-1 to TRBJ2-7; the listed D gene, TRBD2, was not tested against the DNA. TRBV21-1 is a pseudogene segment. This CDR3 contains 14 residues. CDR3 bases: TGTGCCAGCAGCAACCGGGTCAGAACCTACGAGCAGTACTTC. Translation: CASSNRVRTYEQYF.

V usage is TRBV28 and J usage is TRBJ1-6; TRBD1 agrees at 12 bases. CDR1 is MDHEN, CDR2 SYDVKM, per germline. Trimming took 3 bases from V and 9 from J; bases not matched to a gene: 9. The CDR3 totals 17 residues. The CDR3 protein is CASSLVGGQGAGSPLHF. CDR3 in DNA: TGTGCCAGCAGTTTGGTGGGGGGACAGGGGGCCGGTTCACCCCTCCACTTT.

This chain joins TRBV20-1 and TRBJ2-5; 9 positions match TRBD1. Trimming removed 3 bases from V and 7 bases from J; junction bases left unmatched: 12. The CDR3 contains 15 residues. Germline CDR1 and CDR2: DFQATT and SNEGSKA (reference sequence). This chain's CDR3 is CSASVPGTGYGTQYF. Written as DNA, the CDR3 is TGCAGTGCTAGTGTACCCGGGACAGGGTATGGGACCCAGTACTTC.

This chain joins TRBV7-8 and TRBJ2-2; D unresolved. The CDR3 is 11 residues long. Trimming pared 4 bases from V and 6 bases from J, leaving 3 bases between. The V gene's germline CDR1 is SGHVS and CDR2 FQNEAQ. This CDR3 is CASSWPGELFF. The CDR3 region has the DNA TGTGCCAGCAGCTGGCCCGGGGAGCTGTTTTTT.

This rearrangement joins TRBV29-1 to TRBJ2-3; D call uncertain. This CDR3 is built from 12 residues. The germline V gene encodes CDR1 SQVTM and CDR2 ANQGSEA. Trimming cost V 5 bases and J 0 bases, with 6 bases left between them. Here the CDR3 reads CSVTTSTDTQYF. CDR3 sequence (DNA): TGCAGCGTTACAACTAGCACAGATACGCAGTATTTT.

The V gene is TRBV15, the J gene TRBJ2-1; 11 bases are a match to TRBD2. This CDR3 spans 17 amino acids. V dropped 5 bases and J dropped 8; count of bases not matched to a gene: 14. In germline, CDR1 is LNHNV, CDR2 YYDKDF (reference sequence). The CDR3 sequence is CATSEAGSGRDTDEQFF. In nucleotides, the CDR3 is TGTGCCACCAGCGAGGCGGGTAGCGGGAGGGATACAGATGAGCAGTTCTTC.

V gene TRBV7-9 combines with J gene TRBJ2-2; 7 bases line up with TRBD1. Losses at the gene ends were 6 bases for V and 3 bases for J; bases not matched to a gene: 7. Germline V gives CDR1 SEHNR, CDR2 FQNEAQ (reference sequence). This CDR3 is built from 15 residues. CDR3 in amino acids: CASRRTGAYTGELFF. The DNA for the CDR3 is TGTGCCAGCAGGCGGACAGGCGCCTACACCGGGGAGCTGTTTTTT.

This CDR3 reads CASSRRSGELFF. CDR3 in DNA: TGTGCCAGCAGTCGTAGGTCCGGGGAGCTGTTTTTT. The chain combines TRBV6-5 with TRBJ2-2; D is unresolved. V was clipped by 5 bases and J by 6 bases, with 7 bases between them. Germline CDR1 reads MNHEY; CDR2 reads SVGAGI. The CDR3 covers 12 residues.

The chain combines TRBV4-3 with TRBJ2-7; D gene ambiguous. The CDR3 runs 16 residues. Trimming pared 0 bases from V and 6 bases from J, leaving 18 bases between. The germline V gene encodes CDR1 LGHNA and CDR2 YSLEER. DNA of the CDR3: TGCGCCAGCAGCCAAGATCGGATGACTTCAAGGAGCGAGCAGTACTTC. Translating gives CASSQDRMTSRSEQYF.

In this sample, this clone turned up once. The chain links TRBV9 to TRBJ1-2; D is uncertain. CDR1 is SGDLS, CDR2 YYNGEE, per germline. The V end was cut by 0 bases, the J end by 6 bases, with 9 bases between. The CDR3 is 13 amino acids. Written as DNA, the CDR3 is TGTGCCAGCAGCGTAGGGGGAGTAAATGGCTACACCTTC. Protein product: CASSVGGVNGYTF.

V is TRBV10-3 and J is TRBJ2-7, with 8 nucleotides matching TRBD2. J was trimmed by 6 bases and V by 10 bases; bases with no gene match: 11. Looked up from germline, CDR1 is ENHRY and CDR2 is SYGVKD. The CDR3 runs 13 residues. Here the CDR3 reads CATFPRAGVEQYF. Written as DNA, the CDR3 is TGTGCCACCTTCCCTCGAGCGGGAGTCGAGCAGTACTTC.

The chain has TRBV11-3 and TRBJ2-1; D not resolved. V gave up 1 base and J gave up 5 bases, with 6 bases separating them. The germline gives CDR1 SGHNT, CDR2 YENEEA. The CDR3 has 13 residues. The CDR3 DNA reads TGTGCCAGCAGCTTAGCGGCTAACAATGAGCAGTTCTTC. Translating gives CASSLAANNEQFF. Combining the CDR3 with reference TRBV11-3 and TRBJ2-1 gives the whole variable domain EAGVVQSPRYKIIEKKQPVAFWCNPISGHNTLYWYLQNLGQGPELLIRYENEEAVDDSQLPKDRFSAERLKGVDSTLKIQPAELGDSAVYLCASSLAANNEQFFGPGTRLTVL.

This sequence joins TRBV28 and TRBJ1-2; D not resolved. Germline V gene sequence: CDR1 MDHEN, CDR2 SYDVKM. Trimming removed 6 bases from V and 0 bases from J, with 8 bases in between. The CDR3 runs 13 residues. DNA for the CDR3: TGTGCCAGCAGAAGTGGGCCTAACTATGGCTACACCTTC. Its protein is CASRSGPNYGYTF.

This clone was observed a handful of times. The CDR3 is CASSPGDVSYEQYF. The CDR3, as DNA: TGTGCCAGCAGCCCCGGGGACGTCTCCTACGAGCAGTACTTC. The chain is built from TRBV5-4 and TRBJ2-7; D tentatively fits TRBD1 or TRBD2 (5 bases each). The germline V gene has CDR1 SGHNT and CDR2 YYREEE (reference sequence). The V gene lost 4 bases and the J gene lost 0 bases, with 11 bases spanning the gap. This CDR3 comprises 14 residues.

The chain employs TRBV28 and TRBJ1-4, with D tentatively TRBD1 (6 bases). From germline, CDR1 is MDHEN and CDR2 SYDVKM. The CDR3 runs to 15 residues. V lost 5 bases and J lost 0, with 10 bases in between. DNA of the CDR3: TGTGCCAGCAGTCCCGGACAGCCAACTAATGAAAAACTGTTTTTT. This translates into CASSPGQPTNEKLFF.

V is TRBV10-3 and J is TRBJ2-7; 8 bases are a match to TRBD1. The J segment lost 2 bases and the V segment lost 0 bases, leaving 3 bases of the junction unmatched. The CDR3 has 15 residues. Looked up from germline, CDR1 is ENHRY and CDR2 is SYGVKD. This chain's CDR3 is CAISESGQGTYEQYF. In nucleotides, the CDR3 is TGTGCCATCAGTGAGTCCGGACAGGGCACCTACGAGCAGTACTTC.

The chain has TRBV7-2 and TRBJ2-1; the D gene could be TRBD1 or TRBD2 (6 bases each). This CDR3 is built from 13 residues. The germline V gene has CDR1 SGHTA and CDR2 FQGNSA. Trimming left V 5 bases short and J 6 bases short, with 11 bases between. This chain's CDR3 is CASSQGGPNEQFF. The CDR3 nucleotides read TGTGCCAGCAGCCAAGGGGGGCCCAATGAGCAGTTCTTC.

In DNA form, the CDR3 reads TGTGCCAGCATTATGACAGGGGGCGGAGGAGCTTTCTTT. Translation gives CASIMTGGGGAFF. The genes are TRBV6-5 and TRBJ1-1; TRBD1 matches at 10 bases. This CDR3 has 13 residues. Germline assignment: CDR1 MNHEY and CDR2 SVGAGI. V was pared by 7 bases and J by 10 bases, with 9 bases of the junction left unmatched.

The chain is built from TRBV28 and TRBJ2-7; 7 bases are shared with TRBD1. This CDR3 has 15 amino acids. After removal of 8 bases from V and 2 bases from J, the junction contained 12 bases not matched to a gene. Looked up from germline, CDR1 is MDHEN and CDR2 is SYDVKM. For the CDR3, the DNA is TGTGCCAGCGCAGGGGCCGGGACAGATACCTACGAGCAGTACTTC. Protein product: CASAGAGTDTYEQYF. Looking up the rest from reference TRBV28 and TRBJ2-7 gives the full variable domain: DVKVTQSSRYLVKRTGEKVFLECVQDMDHENMFWYRQDPGLGLRLIYFSYDVKMKEKGDIPEGYSVSREKKERFSLILESASTNQTSMYLCASAGAGTDTYEQYFGPGTRLTVT.

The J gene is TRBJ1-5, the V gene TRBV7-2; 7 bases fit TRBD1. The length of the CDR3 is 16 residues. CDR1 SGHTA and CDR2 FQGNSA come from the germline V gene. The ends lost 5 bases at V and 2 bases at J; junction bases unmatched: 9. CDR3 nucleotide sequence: TGTGCCAGCAGCCTCCTACAGGGGTTCGGCAATCAGCCCCAGCATTTT. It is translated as CASSLLQGFGNQPQHF.

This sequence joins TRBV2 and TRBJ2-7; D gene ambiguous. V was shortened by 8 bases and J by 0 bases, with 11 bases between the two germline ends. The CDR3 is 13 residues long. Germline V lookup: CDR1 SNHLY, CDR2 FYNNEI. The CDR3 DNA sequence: TGTGCCAGCTCCCGCTGGATCTCCTACGAGCAGTACTTC. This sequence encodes CASSRWISYEQYF.

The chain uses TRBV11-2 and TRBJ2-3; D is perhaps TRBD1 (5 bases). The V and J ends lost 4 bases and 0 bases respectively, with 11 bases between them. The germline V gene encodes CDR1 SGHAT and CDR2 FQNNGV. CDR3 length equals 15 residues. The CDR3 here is CASSYTRGSTDTQYF. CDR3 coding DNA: TGTGCCAGCAGCTACACAAGGGGAAGCACAGATACGCAGTATTTT.

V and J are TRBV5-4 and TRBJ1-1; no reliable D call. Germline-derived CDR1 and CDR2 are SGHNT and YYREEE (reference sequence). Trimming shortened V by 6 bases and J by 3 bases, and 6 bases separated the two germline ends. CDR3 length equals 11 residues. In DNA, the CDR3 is TGTGCCAGCACCCAAGACACTGAAGCTTTCTTT. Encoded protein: CASTQDTEAFF.

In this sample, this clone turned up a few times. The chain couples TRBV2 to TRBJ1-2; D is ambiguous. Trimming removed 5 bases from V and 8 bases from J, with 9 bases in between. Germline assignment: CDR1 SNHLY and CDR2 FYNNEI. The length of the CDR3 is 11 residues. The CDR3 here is CASSSRSGYTF. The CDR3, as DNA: TGTGCCAGCAGTTCCAGGTCGGGCTACACCTTC.

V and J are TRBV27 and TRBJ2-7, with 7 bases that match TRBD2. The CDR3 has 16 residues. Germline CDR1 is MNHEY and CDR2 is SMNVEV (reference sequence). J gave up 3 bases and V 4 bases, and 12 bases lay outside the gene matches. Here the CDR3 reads CASSSRLARTYYEQYF. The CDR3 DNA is TGTGCCAGCAGTTCCCGACTAGCCCGGACTTACTACGAGCAGTACTTC.

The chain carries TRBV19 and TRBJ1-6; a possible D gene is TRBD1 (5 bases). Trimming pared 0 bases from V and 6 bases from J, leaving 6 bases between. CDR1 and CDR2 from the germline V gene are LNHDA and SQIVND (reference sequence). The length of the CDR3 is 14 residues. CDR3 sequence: CASSIDGGNSPLHF. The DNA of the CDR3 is TGTGCCAGTAGTATAGACGGGGGTAATTCACCCCTCCACTTT.

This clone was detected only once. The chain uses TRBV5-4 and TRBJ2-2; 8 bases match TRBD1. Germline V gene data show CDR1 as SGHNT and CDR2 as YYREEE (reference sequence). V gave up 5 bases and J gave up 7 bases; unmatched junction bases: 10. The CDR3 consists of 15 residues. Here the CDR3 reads CASRTTGGSNGELFF. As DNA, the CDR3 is TGTGCCAGCAGAACCACAGGGGGGAGTAACGGGGAGCTGTTTTTT.

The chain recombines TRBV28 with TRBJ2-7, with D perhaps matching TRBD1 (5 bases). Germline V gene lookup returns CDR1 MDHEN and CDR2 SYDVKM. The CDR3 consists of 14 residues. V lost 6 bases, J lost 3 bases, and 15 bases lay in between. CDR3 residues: CASRSQGRNYEQYF. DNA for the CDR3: TGTGCCAGCAGATCTCAGGGAAGAAACTACGAGCAGTACTTC. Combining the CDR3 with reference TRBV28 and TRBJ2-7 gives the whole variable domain DVKVTQSSRYLVKRTGEKVFLECVQDMDHENMFWYRQDPGLGLRLIYFSYDVKMKEKGDIPEGYSVSREKKERFSLILESASTNQTSMYLCASRSQGRNYEQYFGPGTRLTVT.